Following are 14 T cell receptor beta chains from one sample sequenced in a study of cytomegalovirus exposure and HLA in healthy donors. Researchers ran the PCR with 60 Vbeta and 13 Jbeta primers. TCRdb's copy holds only in-frame clones and misses some; the assay was immunoSEQ multiplex PCR. This table holds about 180,000 clones, 80% to 85% found once. What was sequenced was PBMCs. The receptors shown here come from a woman in her 30s in good health and CMV-seronegative.

In the case of this clone: Germline is not matched at one junction end, which may reflect a read error. V and J are TRBV7-9 and TRBJ1-6, with 7 bases fitting TRBD1. CDR1 and CDR2 from the germline V gene are SEHNR and FQNEAQ (reference sequence). The CDR3 totals 12 residues. CDR3 nucleotides: TGTTCCAGCAGACAGGGTGATTCACCCCTCCACTTT. It is translated as CSSRQGDSPLHF.

This clone was counted once. This chain connects TRBV12-5 to TRBJ2-1, with 10 bases aligning to TRBD1. Germline V CDR1 and CDR2: LGHNT, FRNRAP. The CDR3 covers 17 residues. Losses at the gene ends were 6 bases for V and 2 bases for J; bases not matched to a gene: 10. The CDR3 region is CASGLNPGTGAYNEQFF. In DNA form, the CDR3 reads TGTGCTAGTGGACTGAACCCCGGGACAGGGGCCTACAATGAGCAGTTCTTC.

The chain combines TRBV7-6 with TRBJ2-1; maybe TRBD2 (5 bases). V was clipped by 1 base and J by 4 bases, with 14 bases between them. CDR1 and CDR2 from the germline V gene are SGHVS and FNYEAQ. The CDR3 sequence is 16 residues long. The chain's CDR3 is CASSLGPAELYNEQFF. The CDR3 DNA reads as TGTGCCAGCAGCTTAGGGCCAGCGGAGCTATACAATGAGCAGTTCTTC.

This rearrangement joins TRBV4-2 to TRBJ2-7, with D perhaps TRBD1 (5 bases). V shed 1 base and J shed 5 bases, with 18 bases lying between them. The CDR3 consists of 16 residues. The V gene's germline CDR1 is LGHNA and CDR2 YNFKEQ. CDR3 coding DNA: TGTGCCAGCAGCCAAGTCTGGCAGGGCAGGTTCGACGAGCAGTACTTC. Residues: CASSQVWQGRFDEQYF.

The rearrangement links TRBV20-1 to TRBJ2-4, with D possibly being TRBD1 (5 bases). V dropped 6 bases and J dropped 10 bases, with 13 bases sitting between them. This CDR3 comprises 11 residues. Germline assignment: CDR1 DFQATT and CDR2 SNEGSKA (reference sequence). The CDR3 DNA is TGCAGTGCAAGTGGGGCGCGTATTCAGTACTTC. Translated, it gives CSASGARIQYF.

The genes are TRBV19 and TRBJ2-7, with TRBD1 as a possible D gene (6 bases). Trimming removed 1 base from V and 0 bases from J, with 22 bases in between. This CDR3 is 19 amino acids long. CDR1 and CDR2 from the germline V gene are LNHDA and SQIVND (reference sequence). CDR3 amino acids: CASSIALGQKVGNSYEQYF. The CDR3 DNA reads TGTGCCAGTAGTATAGCCCTCGGACAGAAGGTGGGGAACTCCTACGAGCAGTACTTC.

The chain combines TRBV4-2 with TRBJ1-2, with 7 bases fitting TRBD1. Losses at the gene ends were 3 bases for V and 7 bases for J; bases not matched to a gene: 8. This CDR3 has 14 amino acids. Germline V gene data show CDR1 as LGHNA and CDR2 as YNFKEQ. As DNA, the CDR3 is TGTGCCAGCAGCCAGCTAGGACAGGCTGCTGGCTACACCTTC. As protein: CASSQLGQAAGYTF.

The V call is TRBV5-1, the J call TRBJ2-5; 15 positions agree with TRBD2. The CDR3 extends over 16 amino acids. The trim removed 3 bases at V and 4 bases at J, leaving 4 bases unmatched. Germline V gives CDR1 SGHRS, CDR2 YFSETQ. CDR3 protein: CASSSGLAGGPETQYF. DNA for the CDR3: TGCGCCAGCAGCTCAGGACTAGCGGGGGGGCCAGAGACCCAGTACTTC.

The CDR3 loop reads CAGRRLDYGYTF. Written as DNA, the CDR3 is TGTGCCGGCCGACGACTGGACTATGGCTACACCTTC. The chain combines TRBV2 with TRBJ1-2; D not resolved. The V and J ends lost 11 bases and 3 bases respectively, with 13 bases between them. This CDR3 is 12 amino acids long. CDR1 and CDR2 from the germline V gene are SNHLY and FYNNEI.

J is TRBJ2-3 and V is TRBV7-2; perhaps TRBD2 as D (5 bases). In germline, CDR1 is SGHTA, CDR2 FQGNSA. Trimming cost V 5 bases and J 6 bases, with 15 bases left between them. The CDR3 runs 14 residues. CDR3 bases: TGTGCCAGCAGCCTCCTTTCTAGGGAGGATACGCAGTATTTT. It codes for CASSLLSREDTQYF.

The CDR3 protein is CASSSLQGPQETQYF. CDR3 bases: TGTGCCAGCAGCTCCCTACAGGGTCCCCAAGAGACCCAGTACTTC. The chain employs TRBV7-9 and TRBJ2-5, with D perhaps TRBD1 (6 bases). Per germline, CDR1 SEHNR and CDR2 FQNEAQ (reference sequence). V dropped 4 bases and J dropped 1 base, with 13 bases sitting between them. The CDR3 runs to 15 residues.

The V call is TRBV27, the J call TRBJ2-5; D may be TRBD2 (6 bases). The germline V gene encodes CDR1 MNHEY and CDR2 SMNVEV (reference sequence). V lost 4 bases and J 1 base, leaving 10 bases between the germline ends. The CDR3 has 14 residues. The CDR3 loop is CASSYTGLQETQYF. The CDR3 DNA reads TGTGCCAGCAGTTACACGGGACTCCAAGAGACCCAGTACTTC.

V is TRBV28 and J is TRBJ2-7; 11 bases agree with TRBD1. The CDR3 has 17 amino acids. The junction had 9 bases not matched to a gene; V was cut back by 4 bases and J by 1 base. The germline gives CDR1 MDHEN, CDR2 SYDVKM. This CDR3 is CASSSTLDRGLSYEQYF. DNA for the CDR3: TGTGCCAGCAGTTCCACACTGGACAGGGGGCTTTCCTACGAGCAGTACTTC.

V usage is TRBV19 and J usage is TRBJ2-7; tentative D call: TRBD1 (5 bases). With 3 bases removed from V and 0 bases from J, the gap between germline ends came to 12 bases. Germline CDR1 is LNHDA and CDR2 is SQIVND (reference sequence). The CDR3 length is 15 residues. For the CDR3, the DNA is TGTGCCAGTAGTATTGAGAAGGGGCGCTCCTACGAGCAGTACTTC. Amino acid sequence: CASSIEKGRSYEQYF.